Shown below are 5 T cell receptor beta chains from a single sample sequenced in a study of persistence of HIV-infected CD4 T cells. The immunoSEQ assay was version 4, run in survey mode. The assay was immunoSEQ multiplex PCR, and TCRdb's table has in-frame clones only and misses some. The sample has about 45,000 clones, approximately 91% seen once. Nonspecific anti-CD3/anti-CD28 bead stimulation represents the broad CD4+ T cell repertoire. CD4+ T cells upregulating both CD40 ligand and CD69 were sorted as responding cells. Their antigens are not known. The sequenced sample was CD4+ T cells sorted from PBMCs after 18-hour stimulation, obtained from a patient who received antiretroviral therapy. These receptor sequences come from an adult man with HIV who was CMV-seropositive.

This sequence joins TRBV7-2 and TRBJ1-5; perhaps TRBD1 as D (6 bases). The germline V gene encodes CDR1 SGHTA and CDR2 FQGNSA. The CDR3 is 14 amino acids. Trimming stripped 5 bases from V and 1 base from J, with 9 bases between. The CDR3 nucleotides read TGTGCCAGCAGCCAGACAGGCAGCAATCAGCCCCAGCATTTT. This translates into CASSQTGSNQPQHF.

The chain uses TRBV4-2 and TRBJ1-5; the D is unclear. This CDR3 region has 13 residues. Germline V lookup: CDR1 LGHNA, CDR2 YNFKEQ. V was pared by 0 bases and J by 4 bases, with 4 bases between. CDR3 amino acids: CASSQDQNQPQHF. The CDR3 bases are TGTGCCAGCAGCCAAGATCAGAATCAGCCCCAGCATTTT.

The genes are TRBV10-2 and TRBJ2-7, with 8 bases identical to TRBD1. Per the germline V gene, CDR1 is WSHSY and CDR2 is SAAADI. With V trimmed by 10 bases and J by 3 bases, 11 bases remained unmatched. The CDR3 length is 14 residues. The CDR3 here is CATKAPGQGYEQYF. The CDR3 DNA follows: TGCGCCACCAAGGCCCCCGGACAGGGCTACGAGCAGTACTTC.

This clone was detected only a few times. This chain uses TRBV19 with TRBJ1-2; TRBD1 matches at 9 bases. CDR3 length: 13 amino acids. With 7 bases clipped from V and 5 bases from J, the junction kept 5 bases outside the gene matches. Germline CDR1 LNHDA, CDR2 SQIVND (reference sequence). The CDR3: CASTSGTGYGYTF. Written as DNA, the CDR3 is TGTGCCAGTACCTCCGGGACAGGGTATGGCTACACCTTC.

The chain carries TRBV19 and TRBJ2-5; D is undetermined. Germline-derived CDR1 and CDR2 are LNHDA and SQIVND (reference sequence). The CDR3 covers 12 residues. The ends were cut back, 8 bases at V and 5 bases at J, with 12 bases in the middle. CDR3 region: CASGPRSETQYF. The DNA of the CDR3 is TGTGCCAGTGGCCCGCGATCGGAGACCCAGTACTTC.